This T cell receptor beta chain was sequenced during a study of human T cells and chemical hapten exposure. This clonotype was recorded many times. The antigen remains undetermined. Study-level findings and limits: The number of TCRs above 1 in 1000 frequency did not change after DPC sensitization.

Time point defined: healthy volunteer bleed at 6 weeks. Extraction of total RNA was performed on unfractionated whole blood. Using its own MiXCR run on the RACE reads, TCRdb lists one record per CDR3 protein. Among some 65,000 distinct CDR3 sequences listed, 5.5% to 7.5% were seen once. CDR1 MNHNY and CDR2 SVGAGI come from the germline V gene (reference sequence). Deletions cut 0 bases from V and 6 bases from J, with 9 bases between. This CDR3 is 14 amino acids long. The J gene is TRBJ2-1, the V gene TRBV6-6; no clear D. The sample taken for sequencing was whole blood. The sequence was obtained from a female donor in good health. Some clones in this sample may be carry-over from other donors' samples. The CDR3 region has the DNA TGTGCCAGCAGTTACTCCCGGAAGGGCAATGAGCAGTTCTTC. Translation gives CASSYSRKGNEQFF.